The entry below describes one T cell receptor (beta chain). This specimen comes from a study of OX40 agonist ivuxolimab in advanced cancers. In the study overall: Ivuxolimab is a fully human IgG2 antibody that activates OX40 (CD134). Of mixed ages from about 20 to 90 and averaging about 60 years, the group was 65% to 85% male. One hepatocellular carcinoma and a couple of cutaneous melanoma patients partially responded.

The CDR3 has 10 residues. With 6 bases removed from V and 8 bases from J, the gap between germline ends came to 4 bases. Per germline, CDR1 MNHEY and CDR2 SVGAGI. The data were produced by immunoSEQ multiplex PCR, yet TCRdb's version contains in-frame clones alone and is incomplete. The table lists tens of thousands of clones, about 88% of them singletons, with over 35% in the top ten. This specimen consisted of CD4+ or CD8+ T cells sorted from blood, obtained in a trial of the OX40 agonist ivuxolimab. This rearrangement joins TRBV6-5 to TRBJ1-4; D is unresolved. This clonotype originated in an adult with an advanced solid tumor such as melanoma, head and neck, liver or kidney cancer. The CDR3 nucleotides are TGTGCCAGCAGGGGCGAAAAACTGTTTTTT. It specifies CASRGEKLFF.